The 32 T cell receptor beta chains below all came from one sample that was sequenced in a study of cytomegalovirus exposure and HLA in healthy donors. Use of 60 Vbeta and 13 Jbeta primers characterized the PCR. TCRdb keeps only in-frame clones here, not all; method: immunoSEQ multiplex PCR. The table lists about 160,000 clones, over 65% of them singletons. Sequenced: PBMCs. The receptors originated from a man aged 18-30 years in good health and CMV-seropositive.

The chain joins TRBV15 to TRBJ1-4, with D uncertain. V dropped 1 base and J dropped 0 bases, with 6 bases sitting between them. The CDR3 sequence is 15 residues long. Germline loops: CDR1 LNHNV, CDR2 YYDKDF (reference sequence). CDR3 sequence (DNA): TGTGCCACCAGCAGAGTAGGAGCAACTAATGAAAAACTGTTTTTT. It encodes CATSRVGATNEKLFF.

This clone is a singleton in its sample. The chain carries TRBV7-2 and TRBJ1-1; D may be TRBD1 (6 bases). This CDR3 is 15 amino acids long. V lost 1 base and J 4 bases, leaving 13 bases between the germline ends. Per the germline V gene, CDR1 is SGHTA and CDR2 is FQGNSA. This CDR3 is CASSLGGGKSTEAFF. The CDR3 DNA is TGTGCCAGCAGCTTAGGAGGGGGTAAGAGCACTGAAGCTTTCTTT.

The chain has TRBV5-1 and TRBJ2-1, with 9 positions matching TRBD2. This CDR3 spans 17 amino acids. Germline trimming cut 0 bases from V and 6 bases from J; bases unmatched to any gene: 10. CDR1 is SGHRS and CDR2 is YFSETQ in the germline V gene. The CDR3 DNA reads TGCGCCAGCAGCTTGGAGTCTGGTAGCGGGAGTCTCAATGAGCAGTTCTTC. This encodes CASSLESGSGSLNEQFF. The full variable domain, with the rest looked up from reference TRBV5-1 and TRBJ2-1, is KAGVTQTPRYLIKTRGQQVTLSCSPISGHRSVSWYQQTPGQGLQFLFEYFSETQRNKGNFPGRFSGRQFSNSRSEMNVSTLELGDSALYLCASSLESGSGSLNEQFFGPGTRLTVL.

This sequence joins TRBV5-5 and TRBJ1-5; D possibly corresponds to TRBD1 (5 bases). The germline V gene has CDR1 SGHKS and CDR2 YYEKEE (reference sequence). The CDR3 has 15 amino acids. V was pared by 1 base and J by 0 bases, with 8 bases between. The CDR3 protein is CASSLWGDSNQPQHF. CDR3 bases: TGTGCCAGCAGCTTGTGGGGGGATAGCAATCAGCCCCAGCATTTT.

V and J are TRBV19 and TRBJ2-5; 11 bases line up with TRBD1. With 8 bases clipped from V and 5 bases from J, the junction kept 10 bases outside the gene matches. The CDR3 loop spans 15 amino acids. CDR1 and CDR2 from the germline V gene are LNHDA and SQIVND (reference sequence). The CDR3 loop is CASDVGQGVLETQYF. In DNA form, the CDR3 reads TGTGCCAGTGATGTGGGACAGGGGGTATTGGAGACCCAGTACTTC.

This chain uses TRBV4-2 with TRBJ1-5; D gene uncertain. Trimming cost V 0 bases and J 3 bases, with 6 bases left between them. The length of the CDR3 is 14 residues. The V gene's germline CDR1 is LGHNA and CDR2 YNFKEQ. The CDR3 nucleotides are TGTGCCAGCAGCCAAGATGGCTTCAATCAGCCCCAGCATTTT. This encodes CASSQDGFNQPQHF.

On this clone itself: The CDR3 does not end in the conserved phenylalanine or tryptophan, so this is likely a read error. The DNA is left out, because the CDR3 cannot be placed on it with certainty; the CDR3 is given as TCRdb lists it. The rearrangement joins TRBV19 to TRBJ2-7; the D call of TRBD2 is as the table states it, not checked on the DNA. CDR1 and CDR2 from the germline V gene are LNHDA and SQIVND (reference sequence). The CDR3 is 9 residues long, ends included. The CDR3 spells CASSHRGAG.

The chain uses TRBV18 and TRBJ2-3; 12 positions match TRBD2. V trimming: 3 bases; J trimming: 6 bases; junction bases outside the gene matches: 7. This CDR3 is built from 16 residues. CDR1 is KGHSH and CDR2 is LQKENI in the germline V gene. Written as DNA, the CDR3 is TGTGCCAGCTCACCGCTAGCGGGGGGGCCTTGGGATACGCAGTATTTT. Translation: CASSPLAGGPWDTQYF. The full variable domain, with the rest looked up from reference TRBV18 and TRBJ2-3, is NAGVMQNPRHLVRRRGQEARLRCSPMKGHSHVYWYRQLPEEGLKFMVYLQKENIIDESGMPKERFSAEFPKEGPSILRIQQVVRGDSAAYFCASSPLAGGPWDTQYFGPGTRLTVL.

The V call is TRBV7-9, the J call TRBJ2-7; a possible D gene is TRBD1 (6 bases). From germline, CDR1 is SEHNR and CDR2 FQNEAQ (reference sequence). V dropped 1 base and J dropped 0 bases, with 10 bases sitting between them. The CDR3 totals 15 residues. DNA of the CDR3: TGTGCCAGCAGCTTAGGAGGGGACAACTCCTACGAGCAGTACGTC. It yields the protein CASSLGGDNSYEQYV.

This chain joins TRBV7-9 and TRBJ1-1, with D perhaps TRBD1 (5 bases). The V gene lost 1 base and the J gene lost 3 bases, with 15 bases spanning the gap. CDR3 length: 16 amino acids. Germline loops: CDR1 SEHNR, CDR2 FQNEAQ (reference sequence). CDR3 sequence: CASSLDGWQGYTEAFF. The CDR3 DNA is TGTGCCAGCAGCTTAGACGGGTGGCAGGGATACACTGAAGCTTTCTTT.

This clone was seen a few times. Other DNA sequences from this sample encode an identical CDR3 as well. This chain joins TRBV5-4 and TRBJ1-4; D is perhaps TRBD1 (6 bases). From germline, CDR1 is SGHNT and CDR2 YYREEE (reference sequence). The CDR3 runs to 15 residues. V lost 0 bases and J lost 5, with 11 bases in between. CDR3: CASSLGGQGNEKLFF. CDR3 DNA sequence: TGTGCCAGCAGCTTGGGTGGGCAGGGGAATGAAAAACTGTTTTTT. The variable domain in full, with the rest retrieved from reference TRBV5-4 and TRBJ1-4, is ETGVTQSPTHLIKTRGQQVTLRCSSQSGHNTVSWYQQALGQGPQFIFQYYREEENGRGNFPPRFSGLQFPNYSSELNVNALELDDSALYLCASSLGGQGNEKLFFGSGTQLSVL.

V is TRBV9 and J is TRBJ2-1; the D gene is possibly TRBD2 (6 bases). This CDR3 has 19 amino acids. V shed 1 base and J shed 3 bases, with 23 bases lying between them. CDR1 is SGDLS and CDR2 is YYNGEE in the germline V gene. The CDR3 protein is CASSVPAKGTGADYNEQFF. In DNA, the CDR3 is TGTGCCAGCAGCGTACCAGCTAAGGGGACGGGAGCCGACTACAATGAGCAGTTCTTC.

The chain uses TRBV5-6 and TRBJ2-7; 10 positions agree with TRBD2. CDR1 and CDR2 from the germline V gene are SGHDT and YYEEEE. This CDR3 contains 16 residues. With 1 base clipped from V and 5 bases from J, the junction kept 9 bases outside the gene matches. The CDR3 DNA is TGTGCCAGCAGCTTGAGAGGAGCGGGAGGGTCACACGAGCAGTACGTC. Its translation is CASSLRGAGGSHEQYV.

The V gene is TRBV7-2, the J gene TRBJ1-2; D possibly corresponds to TRBD1 (5 bases). Germline CDR1 and CDR2: SGHTA and FQGNSA. Between the trimmed V and J ends, which lost 1 base and 12 bases, there was a span of 12 bases. The CDR3 length is 12 residues. CDR3 sequence: CASSLDLTGDTF. The CDR3 bases are TGTGCCAGCAGCTTAGATCTAACAGGTGACACCTTC.

This rearrangement joins TRBV5-1 to TRBJ1-2; D is perhaps TRBD1 (6 bases). Looked up from germline, CDR1 is SGHRS and CDR2 is YFSETQ. The CDR3 spans 13 residues. The V end was cut by 2 bases, the J end by 3 bases, with 8 bases between. CDR3 loop: CASSFSGDYGYTF. The CDR3 DNA follows: TGCGCCAGCAGCTTTTCAGGGGACTATGGCTACACCTTC.

The J gene is TRBJ1-2, the V gene TRBV25-1, with TRBD1 matching 7 bases. Trimming at V came to 5 bases and at J to 6 bases, leaving 15 bases not matched to a gene. CDR1 is MGHDK, CDR2 SYGVNS, per germline. The CDR3 is 16 residues long. Here the CDR3 reads CASSPPPGQRNDGYTF. For the CDR3, the DNA is TGTGCCAGCAGTCCCCCTCCGGGACAGAGAAATGATGGCTACACCTTC.

The chain links TRBV4-1 to TRBJ2-1; 11 positions match TRBD2. V trimming: 0 bases; J trimming: 8 bases; junction bases outside the gene matches: 9. Germline V lookup: CDR1 MGHRA, CDR2 YSYEKL. The CDR3 runs to 17 residues. CDR3 nucleotide sequence: TGCGCCAGCAGCCAAGATGACGCTAGCGGGAGGAAATATGAGCAGTTCTTC. Translation gives CASSQDDASGRKYEQFF.

The table lists this clone with a few counts. The chain uses TRBV7-2 and TRBJ2-1; 16 bases agree with TRBD2. CDR3 length: 16 residues. V shed 5 bases and J 10 bases; nucleotides not matched to a gene: 8. CDR1 is SGHTA, CDR2 FQGNSA, per germline. CDR3 nucleotide sequence: TGTGCCAGCAGCCGTGGGACTAGCGGGGGGGCAGGGGAGCAGTTCTTC. Protein sequence: CASSRGTSGGAGEQFF.

Concerning this clone: This sample includes further DNA sequences coding for the same CDR3. The chain couples TRBV15 to TRBJ1-4, with 8 bases fitting TRBD1. Germline V gene sequence: CDR1 LNHNV, CDR2 YYDKDF (reference sequence). The CDR3 covers 18 residues. The J segment lost 0 bases and the V segment lost 0 bases, leaving 6 bases of the junction unmatched. CDR3 nucleotides: TGTGCCACCAGCAGAGATTTGCAGGGGGCCTCAACTAATGAAAAACTGTTTTTT. It translates to CATSRDLQGASTNEKLFF.

This clone showed up just a few times. The chain couples TRBV5-1 to TRBJ1-5; D might be TRBD1 (6 bases). V dropped 4 bases and J dropped 4 bases, with 9 bases sitting between them. The CDR3 has 13 amino acids. Germline V CDR1 and CDR2: SGHRS, YFSETQ. The CDR3 region is CASSRDMNQPQHF. CDR3 coding DNA: TGCGCCAGCAGCCGGGACATGAATCAGCCCCAGCATTTT.

J is TRBJ1-3 and V is TRBV7-9; weak D call: TRBD1 (5 bases). Germline values: CDR1 SEHNR, CDR2 FQNEAQ (reference sequence). V lost 3 bases, J lost 0 bases, and 12 bases lay in between. The CDR3 contains 16 residues. Here the CDR3 reads CASSFGQGSSGNTIYF. In DNA form, the CDR3 reads TGTGCCAGCAGCTTTGGTCAGGGATCCTCTGGAAACACCATATATTTT.

The V call is TRBV19, the J call TRBJ1-5; D ambiguous. V was pared by 6 bases and J by 0 bases, with 18 bases between. CDR1 is LNHDA and CDR2 is SQIVND in the germline V gene (reference sequence). The CDR3 consists of 17 residues. Here the CDR3 reads CASRPQGVAYSNQPQHF. The CDR3 DNA reads TGTGCCAGTAGGCCCCAAGGAGTAGCATATAGCAATCAGCCCCAGCATTTT.

The chain links TRBV6-5 to TRBJ1-4; 9 positions match TRBD1. In germline, CDR1 is MNHEY, CDR2 SVGAGI. CDR3 length equals 14 residues. V lost 7 bases and J lost 3; bases outside the gene matches: 3. The CDR3 DNA reads as TGTGCCAGCACCCGGACAGGGGCTAATGAAAAACTGTTTTTT. This encodes CASTRTGANEKLFF.

The chain joins TRBV2 to TRBJ1-2; TRBD1 agrees at 7 bases. The germline V gene encodes CDR1 SNHLY and CDR2 FYNNEI. Trimming took 6 bases from V and 4 from J; bases not matched to a gene: 8. This CDR3 contains 14 residues. CDR3 amino acids: CASRGTVSPYGYTF. In DNA, the CDR3 is TGTGCCAGCAGGGGGACAGTGAGTCCCTATGGCTACACCTTC.

The chain recombines TRBV10-3 with TRBJ1-2, with D perhaps TRBD1 (6 bases). The CDR3 sequence is 11 residues long. Germline values: CDR1 ENHRY, CDR2 SYGVKD. With 10 bases removed from V and 8 bases from J, the gap between germline ends came to 14 bases. The CDR3 DNA sequence: TGTGCCAGCCATGAGGGGGGGGGCTACACCTTC. Encoded protein: CASHEGGGYTF.

The rearrangement joins TRBV5-1 to TRBJ1-1; perhaps TRBD1 as D (6 bases). The CDR3 covers 15 residues. Trimming took off 4 bases at V and 5 bases at J, with 18 bases between the two ends. Germline loops: CDR1 SGHRS, CDR2 YFSETQ. This CDR3 is CASSPTAQGRTEAFF. The DNA for the CDR3 is TGCGCCAGCAGCCCTACAGCACAGGGTCGAACTGAAGCTTTCTTT.

The chain has TRBV27 and TRBJ1-2; TRBD1 aligns across 8 bases. Per the germline V gene, CDR1 is MNHEY and CDR2 is SMNVEV (reference sequence). With V trimmed by 6 bases and J by 3 bases, 6 bases remained unmatched. This CDR3 spans 14 amino acids. The CDR3 bases are TGTGCCAGCAGCCGGGGACAGGTGGACTATGGCTACACCTTC. Protein sequence: CASSRGQVDYGYTF.

This clone was found a few times. This rearrangement joins TRBV30 to TRBJ1-5, with 10 bases lining up with TRBD1. V lost 2 bases and J lost 4; bases outside the gene matches: 8. The CDR3 sequence is 16 residues long. CDR1 and CDR2 from the germline V gene are GTSNPN and SVGIG (reference sequence). CDR3 nucleotide sequence: TGTGCCTGGAGTTCTTCTCCGGGACAGGGGAATCAGCCCCAGCATTTT. Translating gives CAWSSSPGQGNQPQHF. Filled out from reference TRBV30 and TRBJ1-5, the complete variable domain reads SQTIHQWPATLVQPVGSPLSLECTVEGTSNPNLYWYRQAAGRGLQLLFYSVGIGQISSEVPQNLSASRPQDRQFILSSKKLLLSDSGFYLCAWSSSPGQGNQPQHFGDGTRLSIL.

This clone has only one observation. In DNA form, the CDR3 reads TGTGCCAGCTCGCGTACAGGGGATAGCAATCAGCCCCAGCATTTT. It codes for CASSRTGDSNQPQHF. This chain links TRBV18 with TRBJ1-5; TRBD1 agrees at 7 bases. V trimming: 6 bases; J trimming: 0 bases; junction bases outside the gene matches: 5. The CDR3 extends over 15 amino acids. Germline values: CDR1 KGHSH, CDR2 LQKENI.

The chain is built from TRBV6-5 and TRBJ1-1, with TRBD1 as a possible D gene (6 bases). The ends were cut back, 6 bases at V and 3 bases at J, with 11 bases in the middle. Per the germline V gene, CDR1 is MNHEY and CDR2 is SVGAGI. This CDR3 is 13 amino acids long. CDR3 region: CASRKQGYTEAFF. In nucleotides, the CDR3 is TGTGCCAGCAGAAAACAGGGATACACTGAAGCTTTCTTT.

The chain links TRBV6-1 to TRBJ2-1; tentatively, D is TRBD2 (5 bases). The V end lost 7 bases, the J end lost 0 bases, and 13 bases lay between the germline ends. Germline V gene data show CDR1 as MNHNS and CDR2 as SASEGT. The CDR3 length is 15 residues. The DNA of the CDR3 is TGTGCCAGCACCCGAGCGGACCTCTCCTACAATGAGCAGTTCTTC. Amino acid sequence: CASTRADLSYNEQFF.

This clone has ten or more counts. V and J are TRBV4-2 and TRBJ2-1, with unresolved D. Trimming removed 0 bases at V and 0 bases at J, with 12 bases between. CDR3 length equals 17 residues. CDR1 and CDR2 (germline): LGHNA, YNFKEQ. The CDR3, as DNA: TGTGCCAGCAGCCAAGATGTAGCCTCGAGCTCCTACAATGAGCAGTTCTTC. The encoded protein is CASSQDVASSSYNEQFF.